A selection of T cell receptor beta chains follows, all from one sample in a study of early T cells in non-severe SARS-CoV-2 infection. TCRdb reanalysed the 5' RACE reads using MiXCR and keeps one entry per CDR3 protein. The sample consists of tens of thousands of distinct CDR3 sequences, approximately 4.6% of them appearing once. Sequencing was done on a sample of whole blood. These receptor sequences come from an adult who was a healthcare worker with PCR-confirmed SARS-CoV-2 infection or an uninfected control (not recorded which). CDR3s include the opening cysteine and the closing phenylalanine or tryptophan. A D gene is named only where the DNA matches it firmly. Expanded clones are given a class, and other clones once, few, many or no size at all.

d_gene: TRBD1; abundance: many; j_gene: TRBJ2-1; v_gene: TRBV19; CDR3aa: CASAGTGFGSEQFF; CDR3nt: TGTGCCAGTGCCGGGACAGGGTTCGGTAGTGAGCAGTTCTTC
d_gene: -; abundance: many; j_gene: TRBJ2-4; v_gene: TRBV30; CDR3aa: CAWAPDRYIQYF; CDR3nt: TGTGCCTGGGCCCCTGACAGATACATTCAGTACTTC
d_gene: TRBD2; abundance: few; j_gene: TRBJ2-2; v_gene: TRBV5-1; CDR3aa: CASSLWASGFANTGELFF; CDR3nt: TGCGCCAGCAGCTTGTGGGCTAGCGGGTTTGCGAACACCGGGGAGCTGTTTTTT
d_gene: -; abundance: few; j_gene: TRBJ2-2; v_gene: TRBV5-5; CDR3aa: CASSPRDQSGGELFF; CDR3nt: TGTGCCAGCAGCCCCCGTGATCAATCCGGCGGGGAGCTGTTTTTT
d_gene: -; abundance: -; j_gene: TRBJ2-7; v_gene: TRBV5-1; CDR3aa: CASTEQMRGAEQYF; CDR3nt: TGCGCCAGCACGGAACAAATGAGGGGGGCCGAGCAGTACTTC
d_gene: -; abundance: many; j_gene: TRBJ2-5; v_gene: TRBV20-1; CDR3aa: CSAGVGAGEETQYF; CDR3nt: TGCAGTGCTGGAGTCGGGGCCGGGGAAGAGACCCAGTACTTC
d_gene: -; abundance: few; j_gene: TRBJ1-6; v_gene: TRBV20-1; CDR3aa: CSARSDGGWSYNSPLHF; CDR3nt: TGCAGTGCCCGTTCTGACGGGGGCTGGTCCTATAATTCACCCCTCCACTTT
d_gene: TRBD1; abundance: -; j_gene: TRBJ2-7; v_gene: TRBV20-1; CDR3aa: CSAQDRGSYEQYF; CDR3nt: TGCAGTGCGCAAGACAGGGGGTCCTACGAGCAGTACTTC
d_gene: TRBD1; abundance: many; j_gene: TRBJ2-2; v_gene: TRBV5-1; CDR3aa: CASSLVRPGQTTGELFF; CDR3nt: TGCGCCAGCAGCTTGGTCAGACCGGGACAGACAACCGGGGAGCTGTTTTTT
d_gene: -; abundance: few; j_gene: TRBJ1-5; v_gene: TRBV2; CDR3aa: CASRTKWQDNQPQHF; CDR3nt: TGTGCCAGCAGAACAAAATGGCAGGACAATCAGCCCCAGCATTTT
d_gene: -; abundance: many; j_gene: TRBJ2-1; v_gene: TRBV12-3/TRBV12-4; CDR3aa: CASSHDLEGLYNEQFF; CDR3nt: TGTGCCAGCAGCCATGATTTGGAGGGCCTCTACAATGAGCAGTTCTTC
d_gene: TRBD1; abundance: many; j_gene: TRBJ2-1; v_gene: TRBV18; CDR3aa: CASSPNTGQGNEQFF; CDR3nt: TGTGCCAGCTCACCAAACACGGGACAGGGAAATGAGCAGTTCTTC
d_gene: -; abundance: -; j_gene: TRBJ2-3; v_gene: TRBV29-1; CDR3aa: CSAEGRGYDTQYF; CDR3nt: TGCAGCGCCGAGGGCCGGGGCTACGATACGCAGTATTTT
d_gene: TRBD1; abundance: -; j_gene: TRBJ2-2; v_gene: TRBV14; CDR3aa: CASSQDVQGVPNTGELFF; CDR3nt: TGTGCCAGCAGCCAAGATGTACAGGGGGTACCGAACACCGGGGAGCTGTTTTTT
d_gene: TRBD1; abundance: many; j_gene: TRBJ1-1; v_gene: TRBV7-8; CDR3aa: CASSSRGQGVVNTEAFF; CDR3nt: TGTGCCAGCAGCTCCCGAGGACAGGGGGTTGTAAACACTGAAGCTTTCTTT
d_gene: -; abundance: many; j_gene: TRBJ2-5; v_gene: TRBV12-3/TRBV12-4; CDR3aa: CASSLLGGPETQYF; CDR3nt: TGTGCCAGCAGTCTCTTGGGGGGGCCAGAGACCCAGTACTTC
d_gene: -; abundance: few; j_gene: TRBJ2-7; v_gene: TRBV7-6; CDR3aa: CASSSNREGSPRSYEQYF; CDR3nt: TGTGCCAGCAGCTCCAACAGGGAGGGAAGTCCTAGGTCCTACGAGCAGTACTTC
d_gene: -; abundance: -; j_gene: TRBJ2-3; v_gene: TRBV5-6; CDR3aa: CASSLEGPSDTDTQYF; CDR3nt: TGTGCCAGCAGCTTGGAAGGGCCTAGCGACACAGATACGCAGTATTTT
d_gene: -; abundance: many; j_gene: TRBJ2-5; v_gene: TRBV29-1; CDR3aa: CSVEVSLGTQYF; CDR3nt: TGCAGCGTTGAGGTATCGCTCGGGACCCAGTACTTC
d_gene: -; abundance: many; j_gene: TRBJ2-3; v_gene: TRBV7-7; CDR3aa: CASSPGGYTQYF; CDR3nt: TGTGCTAGCAGCCCAGGAGGTTATACGCAGTATTTT
d_gene: TRBD1; abundance: -; j_gene: TRBJ1-1; v_gene: TRBV7-6; CDR3aa: CASSLFSRDSGTEAFF; CDR3nt: TGTGCCAGCAGCTTATTCTCCCGGGACAGCGGCACTGAAGCTTTCTTT
d_gene: TRBD1; abundance: medium-sized; j_gene: TRBJ1-5; v_gene: TRBV12-3/TRBV12-4; CDR3aa: CASSPGQGIQPQHF; CDR3nt: TGTGCCAGCAGTCCGGGACAGGGCATTCAGCCCCAGCATTTT
d_gene: -; abundance: few; j_gene: TRBJ1-6; v_gene: TRBV18; CDR3aa: CASSPGVNSPLHF; CDR3nt: TGTGCCAGCTCACCAGGTGTTAATTCACCCCTCCACTTT
d_gene: TRBD1; abundance: many; j_gene: TRBJ1-5; v_gene: TRBV19; CDR3aa: CASSIEVGTGNSNQPQHF; CDR3nt: TGTGCCAGTAGTATAGAGGTCGGGACAGGGAATAGCAATCAGCCCCAGCATTTT
d_gene: -; abundance: many; j_gene: TRBJ2-3; v_gene: TRBV30; CDR3aa: CAWLSGTLSTDTQYF; CDR3nt: TGTGCCTGGCTCTCCGGGACACTTAGCACAGATACGCAGTATTTT
d_gene: TRBD2; abundance: few; j_gene: TRBJ2-5; v_gene: TRBV5-1; CDR3aa: CASSTPTSGGAATQYF; CDR3nt: TGCGCCAGCAGCACCCCAACCAGCGGGGGGGCGGCGACCCAGTACTTC
d_gene: -; abundance: few; j_gene: TRBJ2-1; v_gene: TRBV3-1; CDR3aa: CASSQEVNEQFF; CDR3nt: TGTGCCAGCAGCCAAGAGGTCAATGAGCAGTTCTTC
d_gene: -; abundance: many; j_gene: TRBJ1-1; v_gene: TRBV5-1; CDR3aa: CASSIQGTEAFF; CDR3nt: TGCGCCAGCAGCATTCAGGGCACTGAAGCTTTCTTT
d_gene: TRBD1; abundance: many; j_gene: TRBJ2-1; v_gene: TRBV30; CDR3aa: CAWSRGPVTYNEQFF; CDR3nt: TGTGCCTGGAGTAGGGGGCCCGTCACCTACAATGAGCAGTTCTTC
d_gene: TRBD1; abundance: few; j_gene: TRBJ1-1; v_gene: TRBV10-3; CDR3aa: CAISESGQGEAFF; CDR3nt: TGTGCCATCAGTGAGTCAGGACAGGGAGAAGCTTTCTTT
d_gene: -; abundance: many; j_gene: TRBJ2-1; v_gene: TRBV5-1; CDR3aa: CASSFQPPYNEQFF; CDR3nt: TGCGCCAGCAGTTTCCAGCCTCCCTACAATGAGCAGTTCTTC
d_gene: -; abundance: few; j_gene: TRBJ2-7; v_gene: TRBV30; CDR3aa: CAYTPGHEQYF; CDR3nt: TGTGCCTACACCCCGGGGCACGAGCAGTACTTC
d_gene: -; abundance: -; j_gene: TRBJ1-3; v_gene: TRBV7-2; CDR3aa: CASSSSPNGTTIYF; CDR3nt: TGTGCCAGCAGCTCGTCACCAAACGGAACCACCATATATTTT
d_gene: TRBD2; abundance: -; j_gene: TRBJ2-3; v_gene: TRBV12-3/TRBV12-4; CDR3aa: CASSLAAGTSRYF; CDR3nt: TGTGCCAGCAGTTTAGCAGCCGGGACTAGCCGGTATTTT
d_gene: TRBD1; abundance: few; j_gene: TRBJ1-1; v_gene: TRBV11-1; CDR3aa: CASSRPGGFSEAFF; CDR3nt: TGTGCCAGCAGTCGCCCAGGGGGTTTTTCTGAAGCTTTCTTT
d_gene: -; abundance: many; j_gene: TRBJ1-5; v_gene: TRBV20-1; CDR3aa: CSARALPGPGPQHF; CDR3nt: TGCAGTGCTAGAGCACTCCCCGGGCCGGGGCCCCAGCATTTT
d_gene: TRBD2; abundance: -; j_gene: TRBJ2-2; v_gene: TRBV12-3/TRBV12-4; CDR3aa: CASSSGLAGGELFF; CDR3nt: TGTGCCAGCAGTTCCGGACTAGCGGGGGGGGAGCTGTTTTTT
d_gene: -; abundance: few; j_gene: TRBJ1-1; v_gene: TRBV1; CDR3aa: CTTPEVGTEAFF; CDR3nt: TGCACCACCCCAGAGGTAGGCACTGAAGCTTTCTTT
d_gene: TRBD1; abundance: few; j_gene: TRBJ1-6; v_gene: TRBV7-9; CDR3aa: CASSLVGTENSPLHF; CDR3nt: TGTGCCAGCAGCTTAGTAGGGACAGAGAATTCACCCCTCCACTTT
d_gene: -; abundance: few; j_gene: TRBJ2-6; v_gene: TRBV5-1; CDR3aa: CASSLNGRAGANVLTF; CDR3nt: TGCGCCAGCAGCTTGAACGGCAGGGCTGGGGCCAACGTCCTGACTTTC
d_gene: -; abundance: -; j_gene: TRBJ1-1; v_gene: TRBV12-3/TRBV12-4; CDR3aa: CASSLLEWTEAFF; CDR3nt: TGTGCCAGCAGTTTACTCGAATGGACTGAAGCTTTCTTT
d_gene: -; abundance: -; j_gene: TRBJ1-4; v_gene: TRBV7-9; CDR3aa: CASSPGGGTEKLFF; CDR3nt: TGTGCCAGCAGCCCGGGGGGCGGGACAGAAAAACTGTTTTTT
d_gene: -; abundance: many; j_gene: TRBJ1-5; v_gene: TRBV6-5; CDR3aa: CASSYRLDQPQHF; CDR3nt: TGTGCCAGCAGTTACCGACTCGATCAGCCCCAGCATTTT
d_gene: -; abundance: few; j_gene: TRBJ1-3; v_gene: TRBV12-3/TRBV12-4; CDR3aa: CASSSHVSGNTIYF; CDR3nt: TGTGCCAGCAGCTCCCACGTCTCCGGAAACACCATATATTTT
d_gene: -; abundance: many; j_gene: TRBJ1-1; v_gene: TRBV3-1; CDR3aa: CASRAPGKTEAFF; CDR3nt: TGTGCCAGCAGGGCCCCGGGAAAGACTGAAGCTTTCTTT
d_gene: -; abundance: -; j_gene: TRBJ2-7; v_gene: TRBV6-1; CDR3aa: CASSEGDRQYF; CDR3nt: TGTGCCAGCAGTGAGGGGGACCGGCAGTACTTC
d_gene: TRBD1; abundance: -; j_gene: TRBJ2-3; v_gene: TRBV20-1; CDR3aa: CSARERRTGIRADTQYF; CDR3nt: TGCAGTGCTAGAGAACGGCGGACAGGGATTCGTGCAGATACGCAGTATTTT
d_gene: -; abundance: many; j_gene: TRBJ2-5; v_gene: TRBV12-3/TRBV12-4; CDR3aa: CASSTGGQETQYF; CDR3nt: TGTGCCAGCAGTACCGGTGGGCAAGAGACCCAGTACTTC
d_gene: -; abundance: many; j_gene: TRBJ1-4; v_gene: TRBV20-1; CDR3aa: CSASPTTNEKLFF; CDR3nt: TGCAGTGCTAGCCCCACAACTAATGAAAAACTGTTTTTT
d_gene: -; abundance: many; j_gene: TRBJ2-3; v_gene: TRBV12-5; CDR3aa: CATRGPDTQYF; CDR3nt: TGTGCTACCAGGGGCCCAGATACGCAGTATTTT
d_gene: -; abundance: many; j_gene: TRBJ1-3; v_gene: TRBV18; CDR3aa: CASSPGGRSSGNTIYF; CDR3nt: TGTGCCAGCTCACCGGGGGGACGTTCCTCTGGAAACACCATATATTTT
d_gene: TRBD2; abundance: few; j_gene: TRBJ2-3; v_gene: TRBV20-1; CDR3aa: CSARGTSGTDTQYF; CDR3nt: TGCAGTGCTAGAGGGACTAGCGGCACAGATACGCAGTATTTT
d_gene: -; abundance: -; j_gene: TRBJ2-1; v_gene: TRBV7-2; CDR3aa: CASNLFSGPSSYNEQFF; CDR3nt: TGTGCCAGCAATCTCTTTTCGGGCCCTAGCTCCTACAATGAGCAGTTCTTC
d_gene: TRBD1; abundance: -; j_gene: TRBJ2-7; v_gene: TRBV5-4; CDR3aa: CASSSLQGAAYEQYF; CDR3nt: TGTGCCAGCAGCTCCTTACAGGGGGCGGCCTACGAGCAGTACTTC
d_gene: -; abundance: -; j_gene: TRBJ2-7; v_gene: TRBV11-2; CDR3aa: CASSLDPAYEQYF; CDR3nt: TGTGCCAGCAGCTTAGACCCCGCCTACGAGCAGTACTTC